The T cell receptor beta chain under discussion was sequenced for a study of regulatory T cells in long-lasting Graves disease. Indicated time point: newly diagnosed GD, antithyroid drugs for less than 3 months. Following extraction of RNA from PBMCs, that RNA was used to make the TCR library. Arm-PCR of CDR3 regions with iRepertoire HTBI primers generated TCR beta libraries. MiXCR, run by TCRdb on the multiplex PCR reads, gives a single entry per CDR3 protein. The sample includes a few hundred thousand distinct CDR3 sequences, about 15% of them seen just once. This clonotype was detected ten times or more. A further study also used this sample, focusing on T cells in Graves' hyperthyroidism and ophthalmopathy. From that study: The primer set for the first-round RT-PCR of the TCR CDR3 was HTBI.

The sample was peripheral blood mononuclear cells (PBMCs), taken at new diagnosis, from a patient treated with antithyroid drugs. The receptor was derived from a woman between 50 and 59 years old with Graves disease.

The CDR3, as DNA: TGTGCCAGCAGCTTAGATCTCGGACTAGCGGGAGGGCTGTTTTTT. Translating gives CASSLDLGLAGGLFF. This rearrangement joins TRBV11-2 to TRBJ2-2; 14 positions match TRBD2. CDR1 SGHAT and CDR2 FQNNGV come from the germline V gene. The CDR3 runs 15 residues. V shed 0 bases and J 13 bases; nucleotides not matched to a gene: 4.